The 14 T cell receptor beta chains below were found in one sample sequenced in a study of CD8+ T cells in alopecia areata. Extracted from the samples, RNA was reverse transcribed into cDNA to serve as the sequencing template. Clones were sequenced by immunoSEQ multiplex PCR, and TCRdb holds only the in-frame ones, with some missing. The data show over 5,500 clones, with none appearing a single time. Combined cutaneous lymph node cells underwent sorting by CD4, CD8alpha, NKG2D, NKG2ACE and additional markers. Sequencing was done on a sample of CD8+ T cells sorted from a lymph node. These receptors were obtained from a C3H/HeJ mouse with alopecia areata. Mouse MHC haplotype: H2-k.

This clone came up many times. The gene names given are mouse names. Coverage ceases 4 residues before the CDR3 finishes, and the germline J gene fills in the end. V and J are TRBV5 and TRBJ2-5; 7 positions agree with TRBD1. The CDR3 sequence is 16 residues long. The V gene end was trimmed by 4 bases and the J gene end by 0 bases; junction bases not matched to a gene: 7. Looked up from germline, CDR1 is LGHNA and CDR2 is YNLKQL (reference sequence). CDR3 loop: CASSLGTALNQDTQYF. Partial CDR3 DNA: TGTGCCAGCAGCCTCGGGACAGCCCTTAACCAAGAC.

This clone was found many times. Mouse gene names apply. Sequencing ends 4 residues short of the CDR3 end; the germline J gene provides the rest. The V call is TRBV19, the J call TRBJ2-2; unclear D gene. CDR3 size: 14 residues. V dropped 1 base and J dropped 0 bases, with 4 bases sitting between them. The germline V gene has CDR1 FNHDT and CDR2 SITEND (reference sequence). The sequenced part of the CDR3 DNA is TGTGCCAGCAGTATACTGGCAAACACCGGG. It is translated as CASSILANTG. The complete CDR3 reads CASSILANTGQLYF.

This clone is classed as medium-sized. The gene symbols are mouse symbols. The CDR3 extends 4 residues past the end of the read, so its final part is completed from the germline J gene. The chain couples TRBV17 to TRBJ2-5, with unresolved D. Per germline, CDR1 MNHDT and CDR2 YYDKIL. V lost 1 base and J lost 1, with 12 bases in between. The CDR3 loop spans 16 amino acids. CDR3 sequence: CASSRVPTEYQDTQYF. The covered CDR3 bases are TGTGCTAGCAGTAGAGTCCCCACAGAATACCAAGAC. The complete variable domain, with remaining parts taken from reference TRBV17 and TRBJ2-5, reads DTTVKQNPRYKLARVGKPVNLICSQTMNHDTMYWYQKKPNQAPKLLLFYYDKILNREADTFEKFQSSRPNNSFCSLYIGSAGLEYSAMYLCASSRVPTEYQDTQYFGPGTRLLVL.

This clone was seen repeatedly, ten times or more. These gene names are mouse names. The read falls 4 residues short of the CDR3 end, and the missing part is taken from the germline J gene. V and J are TRBV14 and TRBJ2-1, with 9 bases aligning to TRBD1. The CDR3 spans 13 residues. The trim removed 4 bases at V and 6 bases at J, leaving 2 bases unmatched. CDR1 is SGHDT, CDR2 FRDEAV, per germline. CDR3 loop: CASSPGQGAEQFF. Partial CDR3 DNA: TGTGCCAGCAGTCCGGGACAGGGTGCT.

This clone was seen a few times. This clone may be a read error of a much larger clone one base away. Gene names and germline refer to mouse. Sequencing ends 4 residues short of the CDR3 end; the germline J gene provides the rest. J is TRBJ2-7 and V is TRBV13-3, with 8 positions matching TRBD2. The CDR3 sequence is 14 residues long. Germline values: CDR1 NNHDY, CDR2 SYVADS. The part of the CDR3 DNA that was read is TGTGCCAGCAGTGATGACGGGGGGGGCCAT. This sequence encodes CASSDDGGGH. The full CDR3 sequence reads CASSDDGGGHEQYF.

This clone showed up many times. Mouse gene names apply. The read terminates 4 residues before the CDR3 end, so the remaining end is supplied by the germline J gene. V is TRBV13-1 and J is TRBJ2-4, with 7 bases fitting TRBD1. The CDR3 contains 15 residues. Germline assignment: CDR1 NSHNY and CDR2 SYGAGN. Trimming at V came to 2 bases and at J to 1 base, leaving 4 bases not matched to a gene. The CDR3 DNA, read in part, is TGTGCCAGCAGTGACACAGACAGGGGTCAAAAC. Its translation: CASSDTDRGQN. The complete CDR3 protein is CASSDTDRGQNTLYF.

About this clone itself: Here the gene names and germline are mouse. The read terminates 4 residues ahead of where the CDR3 ends, so the germline J gene completes it. The chain has TRBV31 and TRBJ2-1, with 8 bases aligning to TRBD2. This CDR3 is built from 15 residues. With V trimmed by 1 base and J by 3 bases, 5 bases remained unmatched. Per the germline V gene, CDR1 is GKSSPN and CDR2 is SITVG. Here the CDR3 reads CAWSRGGGAYAEQFF. CDR3 DNA, as far as it was read: TGTGCCTGGAGTCGCGGGGGGGGCGCCTATGCT.

This clone was seen ten or more times. The genes are named according to mouse. Coverage ceases 4 residues before the CDR3 finishes, and the germline J gene fills in the end. V gene TRBV29 combines with J gene TRBJ2-7, with D maybe TRBD1 (5 bases). The germline gives CDR1 MSHET, CDR2 SYDVDS. The length of the CDR3 is 15 residues. The DNA read from the CDR3 is TGTGCTAGCAGTTTATCGCGCAGGGAGGGGAAT. Residues: CASSLSRREGN. The whole CDR3 is CASSLSRREGNEQYF.

This clone has a count of ten or more. Genes and germline come from the mouse. With the read ending 4 residues before the CDR3 end, the germline J gene is used to fill in that end. The rearrangement uses TRBV14 and TRBJ2-1; D is possibly TRBD1 (5 bases). The CDR3 is 14 residues long. From germline, CDR1 is SGHDT and CDR2 FRDEAV. V dropped 1 base and J dropped 3 bases, with 8 bases sitting between them. CDR3 region: CASSFGQGYAEQFF. CDR3 DNA, as far as it was read: TGTGCCAGCAGTTTCGGGCAGGGCTATGCT. Drawing the rest from reference TRBV14 and TRBJ2-1, the complete variable domain is EAGVTQSPRYAVLQEGQAVSFWCDPISGHDTLYWYQQPRDQGPQLLVYFRDEAVIDNSQLPSDRFSAVRPKGTNSTLKIQSAKQGDTATYLCASSFGQGYAEQFFGPGTRLTVL.

This clone was recorded a few times. Here the gene names and germline are mouse. The read stops 4 residues short of the end of the CDR3; the missing end is completed from the germline J gene. The V gene is TRBV19, the J gene TRBJ2-3; the match to TRBD1 covers 7 bases. The CDR3 covers 14 residues. J was trimmed by 3 bases and V by 6 bases; bases with no gene match: 7. CDR1 and CDR2 (germline): FNHDT, SITEND (reference sequence). The part of the CDR3 DNA that was read is TGTGCCAGCACTTCGACAGGGAGGGCAGAA. It encodes CASTSTGRAE. The CDR3 reads in full as CASTSTGRAETLYF.

This clone has just a few counts. Gene names and germline refer to mouse. Sequencing ends 3 residues short of the CDR3 end; the germline J gene provides the rest. V is TRBV31 and J is TRBJ1-6, with D perhaps matching TRBD1 (6 bases). TRBJ1-6 is labeled an ORF, and its function is uncertain. This CDR3 region has 13 residues. V was cut by 5 bases and J by 5 bases, with 10 bases left in between. In germline, CDR1 is GKSSPN, CDR2 SITVG. CDR3 amino acids: CAWGRDNNSPLYF. Partial CDR3 DNA: TGTGCCTGGGGTCGGGACAATAATTCGCCC.

This clone has at least ten counts. The genes and germline here are from mouse. The CDR3 goes on 4 residues after the read ends, and that part is filled in from the germline J gene. The chain uses TRBV5 and TRBJ1-1, with TRBD1 matching 9 bases. Germline assignment: CDR1 LGHNA and CDR2 YNLKQL (reference sequence). The CDR3 runs 15 residues. Trimming cost V 2 bases and J 1 base; bases outside gene matches: 2. Partial CDR3 DNA: TGTGCCAGCAGCCAAACAGGGGGCACGAACACA. It is translated as CASSQTGGTNT. The CDR3 reads in full as CASSQTGGTNTEVFF.

This clone was seen ten or more times. Genes and germline are mouse. The read terminates 4 residues ahead of where the CDR3 ends, so the germline J gene completes it. The genes are TRBV1 and TRBJ2-1; 10 positions match TRBD2. The CDR3 is made up of 16 amino acids. The germline V gene has CDR1 NSQYPW and CDR2 LRSPGD (reference sequence). Trimming at V came to 3 bases and at J to 1 base, leaving 3 bases not matched to a gene. The CDR3 loop is CTCSARTGGNYAEQFF. CDR3 DNA (partial): TGCACCTGCAGTGCGCGGACTGGGGGAAACTATGCT. The variable domain in full, with the rest retrieved from reference TRBV1 and TRBJ2-1, is VTLLEQNPRWRLVPRGQAVNLRCILKNSQYPWMSWYQQDLQKQLQWLFTLRSPGDKEVKSLPGADYLATRVTDTELRLQVANMSQGRTLYCTCSARTGGNYAEQFFGPGTRLTVL.

This clone was seen ten or more times. Genes here carry mouse names. The CDR3 end lies 4 residues beyond the end of the read and is filled in from the germline J gene. The chain recombines TRBV5 with TRBJ2-3; 7 positions match TRBD2. In germline, CDR1 is LGHNA, CDR2 YNLKQL (reference sequence). The CDR3 sequence is 16 residues long. Germline trimming cut 0 bases from V and 2 bases from J; bases unmatched to any gene: 5. The CDR3: CASSQDNWGVAETLYF. The part of the CDR3 DNA that was read is TGTGCCAGCAGCCAAGATAACTGGGGAGTTGCAGAA.